This paragraph reports one T cell receptor (beta chain). CDR3 length equals 15 residues. The germline CDR1 and CDR2 sequences are LNHDA and SQIVND (reference sequence). Trimming at V came to 3 bases and at J to 3 bases, leaving 5 bases not matched to a gene. The data were obtained in a study of T cell responses to AZD1222 COVID-19 vaccine. Only in-frame clones appear in the TCRdb table, and some are missing; sequencing was by immunoSEQ multiplex PCR. Counted here are 150,000 to 160,000 clones, about 90% occurring once; the ten biggest clones make up just over 9%. The receptor comes from an adult who received the AZD1222 COVID-19 vaccine. V and J are TRBV19 and TRBJ1-2; 9 bases are a match to TRBD1. This material consisted of peripheral blood, taken 28 days after the second AZD1222 dose. The CDR3 is CASSIEDRGHYGYTF. The CDR3 bases are TGTGCCAGTAGTATTGAGGACAGGGGTCACTATGGCTACACCTTC.